One and the same sample provided the 23 T cell receptor beta chains below, sequenced in a study of CD8 T cells in Susac syndrome (dated by TCRdb to about 2019). Libraries came from the immunoSEQ multiplex PCR assay. RNA was extracted with the RNeasy kit and roughly 0.45 to 1 ug was reverse transcribed using random hexamers. In-frame beta chains were kept once TCRdb had trimmed the public reads at Q25 with fastp and called clones with MiXCR. Rows are combined by CDR3 protein, so each entry shows the most common genes and DNA. The sample yields 160,000 or so distinct CDR3 sequences; roughly 94% were counted once. Approximately 0.094% of the sample belongs to the ten largest clones. Sample: CD4+ T cells from PBMCs. These receptors were collected from a human donor with multiple sclerosis.

This rearrangement joins TRBV11-2 to TRBJ1-1, with a possible D match to TRBD1 (5 bases). Between the trimmed V and J ends, which lost 4 bases and 1 base, there was a span of 22 bases. CDR3 size: 18 residues. Germline lookup yields CDR1 SGHAT and CDR2 FQNNGV. This CDR3 is CASSSRYQTDSTNTEAFF. The CDR3, as DNA: TGTGCCAGCAGCTCCCGATACCAGACAGATTCTACGAACACTGAAGCTTTCTTT.

The CDR3 sequence: CSAQGSGTGELFF. In DNA form, the CDR3 reads TGCAGTGCCCAGGGGTCAGGGACCGGGGAGCTGTTTTTT. The chain employs TRBV20-1 and TRBJ2-2; a possible D gene is TRBD1 (6 bases). The CDR3 is 13 amino acids. Germline V gene data show CDR1 as DFQATT and CDR2 as SNEGSKA (reference sequence). The V end lost 6 bases, the J end lost 5 bases, and 13 bases lay between the germline ends.

The chain links TRBV4-1 to TRBJ2-1; no firm D call. V lost 2 bases and J lost 9, with 14 bases in between. Per germline, CDR1 MGHRA and CDR2 YSYEKL. The CDR3 is 14 amino acids. Here the CDR3 reads CASSQRVLEAEQFF. The CDR3 DNA reads as TGCGCCAGCAGCCAAAGGGTCCTTGAGGCTGAGCAGTTCTTC.

J is TRBJ2-1 and V is TRBV12-3 or TRBV12-4; TRBD2 aligns across 11 bases. With 3 bases clipped from V and 12 bases from J, the junction kept 4 bases outside the gene matches. The CDR3 covers 13 residues. The CDR3 sequence is CASSFGTSGSQFF. The CDR3 nucleotides are TGTGCCAGCAGTTTTGGGACTAGCGGCTCGCAGTTCTTC.

The V and J genes are TRBV5-4 and TRBJ2-1; 7 bases fit TRBD2. CDR1 is SGHNT, CDR2 YYREEE, per germline (reference sequence). The CDR3 is 15 residues long. The V segment lost 4 bases and the J segment 5 bases; nucleotides outside the gene matches: 9. Here the CDR3 DNA reads TGTGCCAGCAGCCCCCCGGCGGGAGCTAACAATGAGCAGTTCTTC. As protein: CASSPPAGANNEQFF. The full variable domain, its missing parts supplied by reference TRBV5-4 and TRBJ2-1, is ETGVTQSPTHLIKTRGQQVTLRCSSQSGHNTVSWYQQALGQGPQFIFQYYREEENGRGNFPPRFSGLQFPNYSSELNVNALELDDSALYLCASSPPAGANNEQFFGPGTRLTVL.

The chain couples TRBV14 to TRBJ1-4; TRBD1 is a possible D gene (6 bases). The CDR3 sequence is 15 residues long. Germline V gene lookup returns CDR1 SGHDN and CDR2 FVKESK. Trimming removed 5 bases at V and 5 bases at J, with 15 bases between. For the CDR3, the DNA is TGTGCCAGCAGCTTATCCGGGACACAAAATGAAAAACTGTTTTTT. Its protein product is CASSLSGTQNEKLFF.

The V gene is TRBV6-2 or TRBV6-3, the J gene TRBJ1-2; D gene uncertain. Germline lookup yields CDR1 MNHEY and CDR2 SVGEGT. The CDR3 loop spans 13 amino acids. Trimming shortened V by 4 bases and J by 5 bases, and 11 bases separated the two germline ends. As DNA, the CDR3 is TGTGCCAGCAGTTCCCCGACGCCGTATGGCTACACCTTC. Translating gives CASSSPTPYGYTF.

This rearrangement joins TRBV12-3 or TRBV12-4 to TRBJ2-1; no clear D gene. This CDR3 contains 12 residues. V lost 5 bases, J lost 7 bases, and 9 bases lay in between. CDR3 sequence (DNA): TGTGCCAGCAGTGATCAGTTGAATGAGCAGTTCTTC. It yields the protein CASSDQLNEQFF.

The V call is TRBV20-1, the J call TRBJ2-7; D ambiguous. This CDR3 is built from 13 residues. Trimming left V 6 bases short and J 3 bases short, with 15 bases between. In germline, CDR1 is DFQATT, CDR2 SNEGSKA (reference sequence). The CDR3 spells CSAVISKDYEQYF. The CDR3 region has the DNA TGCAGTGCCGTAATTTCAAAGGACTACGAGCAGTACTTC.

This clonotype appeared once. The rearrangement links TRBV10-1 to TRBJ1-1; no clear D gene. V lost 4 bases and J 0 bases, leaving 6 bases between the germline ends. Germline V gene lookup returns CDR1 WNHNN and CDR2 SYGVQD (reference sequence). The CDR3 is made up of 13 amino acids. The DNA of the CDR3 is TGCGCCAGCAGTGGCCGGTTGAACACTGAAGCTTTCTTT. It specifies CASSGRLNTEAFF.

V gene TRBV20-1 combines with J gene TRBJ2-6; D not resolved. CDR3 length equals 16 residues. V was clipped by 2 bases and J by 4 bases, with 15 bases between them. Germline lookup yields CDR1 DFQATT and CDR2 SNEGSKA (reference sequence). Here the CDR3 reads CSARQRRTEGANVLTF. The CDR3 DNA reads TGCAGTGCTAGACAAAGACGTACCGAAGGGGCCAACGTCCTGACTTTC.

This sequence joins TRBV6-5 and TRBJ2-1, with TRBD2 identical over 11 bases. J lost 4 bases, V lost 5 bases, and 4 bases had no gene match. In germline, CDR1 is MNHEY, CDR2 SVGAGI. The CDR3 length is 15 residues. CDR3 region: CASSGRLAGYNEQFF. Written as DNA, the CDR3 is TGTGCCAGCAGTGGCAGACTAGCGGGGTACAATGAGCAGTTCTTC.

This clonotype occurred once. This chain uses TRBV30 with TRBJ1-1; D is possibly TRBD1 (5 bases). Trimming stripped 2 bases from V and 5 bases from J, with 18 bases between. The CDR3 has 15 amino acids. Germline loops: CDR1 GTSNPN, CDR2 SVGIG (reference sequence). The CDR3: CAWSTTVSGITEAFF. The CDR3 nucleotides are TGTGCCTGGAGTACAACCGTATCAGGGATAACTGAAGCTTTCTTT.

V and J are TRBV7-3 and TRBJ1-2; D unresolved. V lost 5 bases and J lost 0, with 7 bases in between. Germline CDR1 is SGHTA and CDR2 is FQGTGA. The CDR3 spans 13 residues. The CDR3 loop is CASSPSSNYGYTF. Here the CDR3 DNA reads TGTGCCAGCAGCCCGTCATCTAACTATGGCTACACCTTC.

The V and J genes are TRBV2 and TRBJ1-2, with D perhaps TRBD1 (6 bases). V lost 8 bases, J lost 7 bases, and 14 bases lay in between. Germline V CDR1 and CDR2: SNHLY, FYNNEI. The CDR3 is 12 amino acids. The CDR3 DNA reads as TGTGCCAGCGGACTCAGGGGCGGTGGCTACACCTTC. The encoded protein is CASGLRGGGYTF.

V and J are TRBV6-6 and TRBJ1-1; D is unresolved. Germline V gives CDR1 MNHNY, CDR2 SVGAGI (reference sequence). This CDR3 has 14 residues. The V end was cut by 7 bases, the J end by 0 bases, with 12 bases between. The CDR3 region is CASTRGVMNTEAFF. In DNA, the CDR3 is TGTGCCAGCACCCGGGGAGTCATGAACACTGAAGCTTTCTTT.

The chain has TRBV10-3 and TRBJ2-7, with 10 positions matching TRBD1. This CDR3 is 16 amino acids long. Germline-derived CDR1 and CDR2 are ENHRY and SYGVKD. The V and J ends lost 2 bases and 2 bases, in that order; junction bases with no gene match: 6. The CDR3 DNA follows: TGTGCCATCAGTGAGACTGGACAGGGGGTACCCTACGAGCAGTACTTC. Protein sequence: CAISETGQGVPYEQYF.

The chain combines TRBV6-5 with TRBJ2-3; 7 bases are a match to TRBD2. The CDR3 spans 15 residues. CDR1 is MNHEY, CDR2 SVGAGI, per germline. With 2 bases clipped from V and 5 bases from J, the junction kept 7 bases outside the gene matches. CDR3 bases: TGTGCCAGCAGTTACGGTGGGAGGGCCGGAGATACGCAGTATTTT. Residues: CASSYGGRAGDTQYF.

The chain is built from TRBV24-1 and TRBJ2-2; 8 bases align to TRBD2. J lost 8 bases, V lost 3 bases, and 10 bases had no gene match. From germline, CDR1 is KGHDR and CDR2 SFDVKD. This CDR3 region has 16 residues. CDR3 bases: TGTGCCACCAGTGATCGCGGACTAGCTGGAGGAGGGGAGCTGTTTTTT. This encodes CATSDRGLAGGGELFF.

The chain recombines TRBV30 with TRBJ1-1, with 7 nucleotides matching TRBD1. Germline CDR1 is GTSNPN and CDR2 is SVGIG (reference sequence). The length of the CDR3 is 12 residues. With 6 bases clipped from V and 1 base from J, the junction kept 2 bases outside the gene matches. The CDR3 coding sequence is TGTGCCTGTTACAGGGGGAACACTGAAGCTTTCTTT. It encodes CACYRGNTEAFF.

The chain couples TRBV6-5 to TRBJ2-7; the match to TRBD2 covers 10 bases. The CDR3 runs 16 residues. The V segment lost 2 bases and the J segment 6 bases; nucleotides outside the gene matches: 10. Per germline, CDR1 MNHEY and CDR2 SVGAGI. CDR3 coding DNA: TGTGCCAGCAGTTACGTTAATGTAGCGGGAGGTCGCGAGCAGTACTTC. The encoded protein is CASSYVNVAGGREQYF.

This clonotype has just one count. The V and J genes are TRBV24-1 and TRBJ2-2; D is unresolved. Germline V gene data show CDR1 as KGHDR and CDR2 as SFDVKD. Trimming pared 4 bases from V and 1 base from J, leaving 12 bases between. The CDR3 spans 16 residues. CDR3 region: CATSDRTLGNTGELFF. CDR3 in DNA: TGTGCCACCAGTGACAGGACCTTGGGGAACACCGGGGAGCTGTTTTTT.

The chain carries TRBV29-1 and TRBJ2-1; the match to TRBD2 covers 11 bases. Germline CDR1 reads SQVTM; CDR2 reads ANQGSEA. J lost 5 bases, V lost 7 bases, and 4 bases had no gene match. The CDR3 is made up of 13 amino acids. This CDR3 is CSALAGGHNEQFF. The CDR3 region has the DNA TGCAGCGCTCTAGCGGGAGGCCACAATGAGCAGTTCTTC.